Shown below are 24 T cell receptor beta chains from a single sample sequenced in a study of T-cell memory formation after mild COVID-19. TCRdb reprocessed the 5' RACE reads with MiXCR, giving one entry per CDR3 protein. Of under 35,000 distinct CDR3 sequences listed, around 16% were seen once; the top ten hold over 1.1%. The sequencing sample was made of PBMCs or a T cell subset sorted from them (not recorded which). These TCRs come from an adult who had mild COVID-19 (a few samples of this study predate the infection). Cell type and time point are not known.

This clonotype was recorded many times. The chain employs TRBV24-1 and TRBJ2-1; 12 bases map to TRBD2. V was pared by 3 bases and J by 7 bases, with 9 bases of the junction left unmatched. The CDR3 consists of 17 residues. The germline V gene has CDR1 KGHDR and CDR2 SFDVKD. CDR3 protein: CATSDPLAGGPENEQFF. The CDR3 bases are TGTGCCACCAGTGATCCTCTAGCGGGAGGGCCAGAGAATGAGCAGTTCTTC.

The chain's CDR3 is CSVEWTGPEAFF. The CDR3 bases are TGCAGCGTTGAGTGGACAGGCCCAGAAGCTTTCTTT. The rearrangement uses TRBV29-1 and TRBJ1-1, with 7 bases matching TRBD1. The CDR3 loop spans 12 amino acids. Germline assignment: CDR1 SQVTM and CDR2 ANQGSEA. With V trimmed by 3 bases and J by 8 bases, 6 bases remained unmatched.

Sample share makes this clonotype medium-sized. The chain links TRBV4-2 to TRBJ2-4, with D perhaps TRBD1 (5 bases). Germline V CDR1 and CDR2: LGHNA, YNFKEQ. The length of the CDR3 is 16 residues. The ends were cut back, 0 bases at V and 9 bases at J, with 18 bases in the middle. The CDR3 DNA follows: TGTGCCAGCAGCCAAGATAGCTCAGCAGGGCAGGGCATTCAGTACTTC. It specifies CASSQDSSAGQGIQYF.

This clonotype was picked up many times. The chain couples TRBV5-6 to TRBJ1-2, with 7 positions matching TRBD1. The germline V gene has CDR1 SGHDT and CDR2 YYEEEE. The CDR3 sequence is 15 residues long. J was trimmed by 4 bases and V by 0 bases; bases with no gene match: 6. The CDR3 here is CASSLAPGGGYGYTF. The CDR3, as DNA: TGTGCCAGCAGCTTGGCCCCAGGGGGGGGCTATGGCTACACCTTC.

This clonotype was detected ten times or more. This sequence joins TRBV7-2 and TRBJ2-1; 7 bases line up with TRBD1. V trimming: 5 bases; J trimming: 2 bases; junction bases outside the gene matches: 6. From germline, CDR1 is SGHTA and CDR2 FQGNSA. The CDR3 is made up of 15 amino acids. The CDR3 DNA reads TGTGCCAGCAGCCAGGACAGGCGGACCTACAATGAGCAGTTCTTC. It codes for CASSQDRRTYNEQFF.

In its sample, this clonotype was seen many times. This chain links TRBV12-3 or TRBV12-4 with TRBJ1-5, with D perhaps TRBD1 (5 bases). CDR3 length: 17 amino acids. V gave up 1 base and J gave up 0 bases, with 13 bases separating them. CDR3 protein: CASSLVPVGGSNQPQHF. DNA of the CDR3: TGTGCCAGCAGTTTAGTCCCGGTTGGGGGTAGCAATCAGCCCCAGCATTTT.

By share, this clonotype counts as medium-sized. The V and J genes are TRBV20-1 and TRBJ2-3; 13 nucleotides line up with TRBD2. The CDR3 consists of 16 residues. The ends lost 3 bases at V and 5 bases at J; junction bases unmatched: 8. Germline values: CDR1 DFQATT, CDR2 SNEGSKA (reference sequence). The CDR3 loop reads CSASKLAGGPQDTQYF. In DNA form, the CDR3 reads TGCAGTGCTAGCAAACTAGCGGGAGGGCCGCAAGATACGCAGTATTTT.

A note on this clonotype: A much bigger clone sits one base away, suggesting this may be a read error. This chain connects TRBV20-1 to TRBJ2-4, with no clear D. V lost 8 bases, J lost 3 bases, and 5 bases lay in between. Per germline, CDR1 DFQATT and CDR2 SNEGSKA (reference sequence). This CDR3 comprises 10 residues. CDR3 DNA: TGCAGTACTCTCAAAAACATTCAGTACTTC. Residues: CSTLKNIQYF.

This clonotype was detected ten times or more. This chain joins TRBV24-1 and TRBJ1-5; TRBD1 is a possible D gene (5 bases). The CDR3 has 13 residues. The germline V gene encodes CDR1 KGHDR and CDR2 SFDVKD. The germline V and J ends were trimmed by 10 bases and 4 bases, with 13 bases remaining between them. The CDR3 region is CATAGGGNQPQHF. For the CDR3, the DNA is TGTGCCACAGCCGGTGGGGGAAATCAGCCCCAGCATTTT.

By share, this clonotype ranks as medium-sized. The CDR3 spells CASRRLIGGQPDTQYF. The CDR3, as DNA: TGTGCCAGCAGACGTCTGATCGGGGGCCAACCGGATACGCAGTATTTT. The V gene is TRBV11-2, the J gene TRBJ2-3; D possibly uses TRBD1 or TRBD2 (6 bases each). This CDR3 has 16 amino acids. V shed 6 bases and J shed 6 bases, with 22 bases lying between them. In germline, CDR1 is SGHAT, CDR2 FQNNGV.

Many counts were recorded for this clonotype. This rearrangement joins TRBV7-2 to TRBJ2-5, with D perhaps matching TRBD1 or TRBD2 (5 bases each). V was trimmed by 0 bases and J by 2 bases, leaving 7 bases between them. CDR3 length equals 14 residues. In germline, CDR1 is SGHTA, CDR2 FQGNSA. This chain's CDR3 is CASSLAGPQETQYF. CDR3 in DNA: TGTGCCAGCAGCTTAGCGGGACCTCAAGAGACCCAGTACTTC.

This chain connects TRBV6-5 to TRBJ2-2; 9 nucleotides line up with TRBD1. Germline CDR1 reads MNHEY; CDR2 reads SVGAGI. The CDR3 contains 15 residues. The J segment lost 8 bases and the V segment lost 6 bases, leaving 10 bases of the junction unmatched. DNA of the CDR3: TGTGCCAGCAGCAAACGGGACAGGGTTCTTGGGGAGCTGTTTTTT. It is translated as CASSKRDRVLGELFF.

This clonotype was detected many times. The chain carries TRBV3-1 and TRBJ1-1; possibly TRBD1 for D (5 bases). This CDR3 has 15 residues. Germline-derived CDR1 and CDR2 are LGHDT and YNNKEL (reference sequence). V gave up 0 bases and J gave up 0 bases, with 8 bases separating them. The CDR3 here is CASSQDLTVNTEAFF. CDR3 nucleotide sequence: TGTGCCAGCAGCCAAGATCTGACAGTGAACACTGAAGCTTTCTTT. The variable domain in full, completed from reference TRBV3-1 and TRBJ1-1, reads DTAVSQTPKYLVTQMGNDKSIKCEQNLGHDTMYWYKQDSKKFLKIMFSYNNKELIINETVPNRFSPKSPDKAHLNLHINSLELGDSAVYFCASSQDLTVNTEAFFGQGTRLTVV.

The V and J genes are TRBV12-3 or TRBV12-4 and TRBJ1-5; 9 positions agree with TRBD1. Trimming at V came to 5 bases and at J to 6 bases, leaving 11 bases not matched to a gene. This CDR3 has 16 residues. CDR3: CASSPGQGLLAQPQHF. CDR3 in DNA: TGTGCCAGCAGTCCAGGACAGGGGTTACTAGCTCAGCCCCAGCATTTT.

The genes are TRBV13 and TRBJ2-5; 12 nucleotides line up with TRBD2. From germline, CDR1 is PRHDT and CDR2 FYEKMQ (reference sequence). This CDR3 contains 17 residues. V shed 4 bases and J 5 bases; nucleotides not matched to a gene: 11. CDR3: CASSSGPRLAGVETQYF. The CDR3 nucleotides read TGTGCCAGCAGCTCCGGCCCGAGACTAGCGGGAGTCGAGACCCAGTACTTC.

This chain joins TRBV12-3 or TRBV12-4 and TRBJ2-7, with TRBD2 as a possible D gene (6 bases). There are 14 residues in the CDR3. Trimming took off 6 bases at V and 4 bases at J, with 16 bases between the two ends. This CDR3 is CASRLRDSPYEQYF. The DNA for the CDR3 is TGTGCCAGCAGACTCCGGGACTCTCCTTACGAGCAGTACTTC.

This clonotype was detected many times. The rearrangement uses TRBV7-9 and TRBJ2-6; D call uncertain. Germline values: CDR1 SEHNR, CDR2 FQNEAQ (reference sequence). The length of the CDR3 is 14 residues. Trimming removed 3 bases at V and 0 bases at J, with 3 bases between. CDR3 nucleotide sequence: TGTGCCAGCAGCTTGGGCTCTGGGGCCAACGTCCTGACTTTC. As protein: CASSLGSGANVLTF.

This clonotype was seen more than once but under ten times. The chain uses TRBV20-1 and TRBJ2-7; 10 bases are shared with TRBD1. This CDR3 comprises 14 residues. Germline CDR1 and CDR2: DFQATT and SNEGSKA (reference sequence). V gave up 6 bases and J gave up 5 bases; unmatched junction bases: 10. In nucleotides, the CDR3 is TGCAGTGCAATCACCGGGACAGGGGTTAACGAGCAGTACTTC. Protein sequence: CSAITGTGVNEQYF.

This clonotype was seen at least ten times. The V and J genes are TRBV5-1 and TRBJ2-3; D gene uncertain. CDR3 length equals 14 residues. The V gene lost 0 bases and the J gene lost 3 bases, with 8 bases spanning the gap. CDR1 and CDR2 (germline): SGHRS, YFSETQ. DNA for the CDR3: TGCGCCAGCAGCTTGGATGGCGTTACAGATACGCAGTATTTT. Translation gives CASSLDGVTDTQYF.

This clonotype was counted at least ten times. The chain carries TRBV5-1 and TRBJ2-2; D call uncertain. Trimming took off 1 base at V and 5 bases at J, with 6 bases between the two ends. CDR3 size: 13 residues. Germline loops: CDR1 SGHRS, CDR2 YFSETQ. CDR3 in amino acids: CASSLFGTGELFF. In nucleotides, the CDR3 is TGCGCCAGCAGCTTGTTCGGGACCGGGGAGCTGTTTTTT. Supplemented by reference TRBV5-1 and TRBJ2-2, the full variable domain reads KAGVTQTPRYLIKTRGQQVTLSCSPISGHRSVSWYQQTPGQGLQFLFEYFSETQRNKGNFPGRFSGRQFSNSRSEMNVSTLELGDSALYLCASSLFGTGELFFGEGSRLTVL.

This clonotype showed up just a few times. The chain recombines TRBV7-6 with TRBJ1-4; a possible D gene is TRBD1 (5 bases). V was pared by 3 bases and J by 2 bases, with 13 bases between. The CDR3 spans 16 residues. The V gene's germline CDR1 is SGHVS and CDR2 FNYEAQ. The CDR3 here is CASSLGVYSTNEKLFF. The CDR3 nucleotides are TGTGCCAGCAGCTTGGGGGTCTATTCGACTAATGAAAAACTGTTTTTT. Based on the CDR3 plus reference TRBV7-6 and TRBJ1-4, the full variable domain is GAGVSQSPRYKVTKRGQDVALRCDPISGHVSLYWYRQALGQGPEFLTYFNYEAQQDKSGLPNDRFSAERPEGSISTLTIQRTEQRDSAMYRCASSLGVYSTNEKLFFGSGTQLSVL.

This clonotype is classed as medium-sized. V gene TRBV12-3 or TRBV12-4 combines with J gene TRBJ2-5, with a tentative D call TRBD1 (6 bases). This CDR3 has 17 residues. Trimming pared 6 bases from V and 3 bases from J, leaving 23 bases between. Here the CDR3 DNA reads TGTGCCAGCAGCCTAATGGGGGCCCGGGACGGCAAAGAGACCCAGTACTTC. Translated, it gives CASSLMGARDGKETQYF.

The J gene is TRBJ1-2, the V gene TRBV5-1; maybe TRBD1 (5 bases). The germline V gene has CDR1 SGHRS and CDR2 YFSETQ. The ends were cut back, 1 base at V and 4 bases at J, with 11 bases in the middle. There are 14 residues in the CDR3. The CDR3 DNA follows: TGCGCCAGCAGCTTGTCGGGGCAGAGCTATGGCTACACCTTC. Protein product: CASSLSGQSYGYTF.

This clonotype was seen repeatedly, ten times or more. The chain carries TRBV5-1 and TRBJ2-7; 7 bases are shared with TRBD1. With 0 bases clipped from V and 1 base from J, the junction kept 4 bases outside the gene matches. Germline CDR1 and CDR2: SGHRS and YFSETQ. The CDR3 has 15 residues. CDR3 bases: TGCGCCAGCAGCTTGGGAGGGGGCAGGTCCTACGAGCAGTACTTC. Encoded protein: CASSLGGGRSYEQYF.